The clone carrying this TCR beta chain turned up a few times. Germline CDR1 and CDR2: SGHDN and FVKESK. With 1 base removed from V and 2 bases from J, the gap between germline ends came to 10 bases. The length of the CDR3 is 15 residues. The sample is drawn from a study of blood T cells in healthy people across ages. For the second PCR, which ran for about 7 to 12 cycles, a sample-barcoded 5' primer and a J-beta primer mix were used. TCRdb analysed the 5' RACE reads with MiXCR anew, one entry per CDR3 protein. The sample contains about 1.6 million distinct CDR3 sequences, roughly 32% of which appear only once.

Source material: blood. This sequence joins TRBV14 and TRBJ2-3; the D is unclear. The origin of this receptor is a woman in her twenties or thirties in good health. The CDR3 DNA sequence: TGTGCCAGCAGCCAAGCGAGCTACTTCACAGATACGCAGTATTTT. It is translated as CASSQASYFTDTQYF.